This TCR beta chain appears in the sequencing data of a study of CD8 T cells in ankylosing spondylitis (dated by TCRdb to the late 2010s). General notes on the study: The study set out to find disease-linked TCR variants by profiling T cell receptor beta repertoires in ankylosing spondylitis patients and healthy donors. The full study cohort comprised 25 ankylosing spondylitis patients and some 100 healthy donors. Peripheral blood was sampled, and synovial fluid was additionally collected from ankylosing spondylitis patients.

The instrument given in TCRdb is Illumina HiSeq 2500. Quantitative 5'-RACE with molecular barcodes was the method used to prepare the TCR beta libraries. The source study handled its data this way. A new computational method, built on a probabilistic model of VDJ rearrangement, was used to identify disease-linked TCR variants. Clones were called with MiXCR by TCRdb after fastp trimmed the public reads at Q25, and only in-frame beta chains were retained. Every CDR3 protein is listed once, alongside the most common genes and DNA of its rows. These V and J calls rely on TCRdb rather than the paper's analysis. For this sample there are approximately 300,000 distinct CDR3 sequences; 8% appear just once. Of the sample, 13% to 15% falls within the top ten clones. Results and caveats for the whole study, not just this receptor: In peripheral blood, the disease-linked clones were found at relatively low frequencies and had a CD8+ phenotype. A TCR beta motif made up of several highly homologous amino acid variants appeared to be characteristic of blood from ankylosing spondylitis patients. According to the report, matched synovial fluid samples from ankylosing spondylitis patients were significantly enriched for the disease-linked clones. Some motif variants had previously been reported in the synovial fluid and blood of reactive arthritis patients, which suggests shared mechanisms of disease initiation.

On this clonotype: The target of this receptor is not known. A read error may be the cause here, since a much bigger clone is one base away.

The CDR3 runs 14 amino acids, cysteine and phenylalanine included. Just CDR3 DNA is preserved here, 42 bases in frame from base 1. As encoded in the germline V gene, CDR1 is SGHVS while CDR2 is FQNEAQ. The sequenced sample consisted of blood, either unsorted or a sorted T cell fraction (not recorded which). The rearrangement combines TRBV7-8 with TRBJ2-3, and 7 junctional nucleotides match TRBD1. The clonotype comes from a male donor with ankylosing spondylitis. The CDR3 region: CASSSGQFVDKQYF. The DNA sequence is given as TGTGCCAGCAGCTCGGGACAGTTTGTAGATAAGCAGTATTTT.